The subject of this entry is one T cell receptor beta chain. Its antigen is undetermined. V was clipped by 4 bases and J by 0 bases, with 14 bases between them. The CDR3 consists of 15 residues. This sample stems from a study of shared clonotypes between healthy human individuals. Profiled with immunoSEQ multiplex PCR; TCRdb holds only in-frame clones, not every one. The table has about 2 million clones, approximately 95% seen once. The study's findings and limits: Rarefaction indicated that sorted-subset sequencing remained incomplete although depth was large. An expected dependence of interdonor clonotype sharing on sequencing depth was noted. Generation of non-shared clonotypes was less probable than generation of clonotypes shared by all four donors.

CD45RO negativity and positive selection for CCR7 defined naive CD8 cells, a population that excluded terminally differentiated effector memory CD45RA+ cells. The rearrangement uses TRBV5-7 and TRBJ2-7, with D tentatively TRBD1 (5 bases). TRBV5-7 is an ORF, and what it does is uncertain. The receptor's source is a young man in good health. Source material: naive CD8+ T cells sorted from blood. The CDR3 bases are TGTGCCAGCAGCCCTGACAGAGTGGGCTCCTACGAGCAGTACTTC. Protein product: CASSPDRVGSYEQYF.